Following are 31 T cell receptor beta chains from one sample sequenced in a study of T cells in localized non-small cell lung cancer (dated by TCRdb to 2020 to 2022). Library construction relied on the immunoSEQ multiplex PCR assay. The immuneACCESS repertoire file appears here via TCRdb, limited to in-frame rearrangements. These files lack a portion of the clones; in checked studies, under half of the deficit traces to unresolved V genes, and the cause of the others is not known. Counted in this sample were tens of thousands of clones; approximately 84% of them appeared once. The top ten clonotypes cover over 2.5% of the sample. The sequencing here drew on peripheral blood, taken before any cancer treatment. The receptors come from a man between 40 and 70 years old with stage I lung adenocarcinoma.

The genes are TRBV2 and TRBJ1-4; D gene unclear. V lost 4 bases, J lost 7 bases, and 10 bases lay in between. The CDR3 spans 13 residues. Germline lookup yields CDR1 SNHLY and CDR2 FYNNEI. CDR3 protein: CASSVVGSEKLFF. CDR3 coding DNA: TGTGCCAGCAGTGTTGTAGGTAGTGAAAAACTGTTTTTT.

The V call is TRBV6-6, the J call TRBJ2-1; D is unclear. V gave up 8 bases and J gave up 6 bases, with 14 bases separating them. Germline V gene data show CDR1 as MNHNY and CDR2 as SVGAGI (reference sequence). The CDR3 length is 13 residues. The CDR3 sequence: CASSFGRLNEQFF. Written as DNA, the CDR3 is TGTGCCAGCTCCTTTGGACGGCTCAATGAGCAGTTCTTC.

J is TRBJ2-3 and V is TRBV7-9; unclear D gene. In germline, CDR1 is SEHNR, CDR2 FQNEAQ (reference sequence). The CDR3 runs 15 residues. The ends were cut back, 5 bases at V and 4 bases at J, with 16 bases in the middle. CDR3 in amino acids: CASSRQSRLPDTQYF. CDR3 nucleotide sequence: TGTGCCAGCAGCCGTCAAAGCCGCTTGCCAGATACGCAGTATTTT.

V and J are TRBV10-1 and TRBJ2-3, with D perhaps matching TRBD1 (6 bases). V lost 0 bases to trimming and J lost 2 bases, with 9 bases between them. The CDR3 has 15 amino acids. The germline CDR1 and CDR2 sequences are WNHNN and SYGVQD (reference sequence). CDR3 DNA: TGCGCCAGCAGTGAGTCGACAGGACACACAGATACGCAGTATTTT. It codes for CASSESTGHTDTQYF.

The chain recombines TRBV7-9 with TRBJ2-7; TRBD1 is a possible D gene (6 bases). The V and J ends lost 5 bases and 5 bases respectively, with 13 bases between them. Germline V CDR1 and CDR2: SEHNR, FQNEAQ (reference sequence). This CDR3 is 13 amino acids long. CDR3: CASSQLRTDEQYF. The CDR3 DNA follows: TGTGCCAGCAGCCAACTTCGGACAGACGAGCAGTACTTC.

The chain employs TRBV2 and TRBJ1-3; D ambiguous. V lost 1 base and J 8 bases, leaving 6 bases between the germline ends. CDR3 length equals 12 residues. Per germline, CDR1 SNHLY and CDR2 FYNNEI. The CDR3 bases are TGTGCCAGCAGTGAAGAACGGGACACCATATATTTT. Translation gives CASSEERDTIYF.

The chain has TRBV19 and TRBJ1-1, with a weak D call TRBD1 (5 bases). Trimming removed 3 bases at V and 4 bases at J, with 15 bases between. The CDR3 spans 15 residues. Germline V CDR1 and CDR2: LNHDA, SQIVND (reference sequence). In DNA, the CDR3 is TGTGCCAGTAGTATGTCGGGGTCGGGGCTCACTGAAGCTTTCTTT. Its translation: CASSMSGSGLTEAFF.

This chain uses TRBV2 with TRBJ1-4; D perhaps matches TRBD1 (5 bases). This CDR3 region has 15 residues. Germline CDR1 is SNHLY and CDR2 is FYNNEI. The V end lost 5 bases, the J end lost 0 bases, and 10 bases lay between the germline ends. This chain's CDR3 is CASSRQLTTNEKLFF. In DNA form, the CDR3 reads TGTGCCAGCAGTCGACAGCTGACAACTAATGAAAAACTGTTTTTT.

The CDR3 DNA reads as TGTGCCAGCAGTATCAGGGAAGTCAGCAATCAGCCCCAGCATTTT. As protein: CASSIREVSNQPQHF. The rearrangement uses TRBV28 and TRBJ1-5, with D possibly TRBD1 on 5 matching bases. CDR3 length equals 15 residues. Trimming stripped 5 bases from V and 1 base from J, with 12 bases between. Germline V lookup: CDR1 MDHEN, CDR2 SYDVKM.

This clone was observed a single time. The chain links TRBV7-6 to TRBJ2-1; 13 bases fit TRBD2. J was trimmed by 8 bases and V by 2 bases; bases with no gene match: 6. CDR1 is SGHVS and CDR2 is FNYEAQ in the germline V gene. The CDR3 has 16 residues. CDR3 coding DNA: TGTGCCAGCAGCTTAATAACTAGCGGGAGGGCGCATGAGCAGTTCTTC. It yields the protein CASSLITSGRAHEQFF.

The CDR3 region is CASSGTGTEAFF. CDR3 DNA sequence: TGTGCCAGCAGTGGGACCGGGACAGAAGCTTTCTTT. The chain couples TRBV25-1 to TRBJ1-1; the D gene is possibly TRBD1 (6 bases). The CDR3 length is 12 residues. In germline, CDR1 is MGHDK, CDR2 SYGVNS. Deletions cut 4 bases from V and 8 bases from J, with 11 bases between. Looking up the rest from reference TRBV25-1 and TRBJ1-1 gives the full variable domain: EADIYQTPRYLVIGTGKKITLECSQTMGHDKMYWYQQDPGMELHLIHYSYGVNSTEKGDLSSESTVSRIRTEHFPLTLESARPSHTSQYLCASSGTGTEAFFGQGTRLTVV.

The CDR3 spells CASSMGSVGTDTQYF. CDR3 DNA sequence: TGTGCCAGCAGTATGGGGTCTGTTGGCACAGATACGCAGTATTTT. J is TRBJ2-3 and V is TRBV6-6, with unresolved D. In germline, CDR1 is MNHNY, CDR2 SVGAGI (reference sequence). V lost 5 bases, J lost 1 base, and 13 bases lay in between. This CDR3 comprises 15 residues.

CDR3 coding DNA: TGTGCCAGCATGAGAGGGGAGACCCAGTACTTC. This encodes CASMRGETQYF. The rearrangement uses TRBV6-5 and TRBJ2-5, with a tentative D call TRBD2 (5 bases). The CDR3 sequence is 11 residues long. Trimming took off 7 bases at V and 5 bases at J, with 8 bases between the two ends. Germline CDR1 MNHEY, CDR2 SVGAGI.

The chain uses TRBV30 and TRBJ1-5, with no clear D. CDR1 is GTSNPN, CDR2 SVGIG, per germline (reference sequence). The CDR3 extends over 13 amino acids. V lost 2 bases, J lost 2 bases, and 7 bases lay in between. The CDR3 DNA is TGTGCCTGGAGTCAGAGCGGCAATCAGCCCCAGCATTTT. Its protein is CAWSQSGNQPQHF.

This clone showed up just once. The rearrangement joins TRBV6-6 to TRBJ1-1, with D uncertain. The V and J ends lost 6 bases and 13 bases respectively, with 24 bases between them. The V gene's germline CDR1 is MNHNY and CDR2 SVGAGI (reference sequence). The CDR3 spans 14 residues. The CDR3 DNA reads TGTGCCAGCAGCGGAGTGTCATCCCCCGGAGCGGTTTTCTTT. This translates into CASSGVSSPGAVFF.

CDR3 DNA sequence: TGTGCCAGCAGGCTAGCGGGCGGGCGGGCAGATACGCAGTATTTT. This encodes CASRLAGGRADTQYF. This chain uses TRBV11-2 with TRBJ2-3, with 8 bases identical to TRBD2. The junction had 9 bases not matched to a gene; V was cut back by 6 bases and J by 4 bases. Germline CDR1 SGHAT, CDR2 FQNNGV. CDR3 length: 15 amino acids.

This chain links TRBV5-1 with TRBJ2-7; 7 bases are a match to TRBD2. CDR1 and CDR2 from the germline V gene are SGHRS and YFSETQ. This CDR3 contains 14 residues. V lost 2 bases to trimming and J lost 6 bases; unmatched junction nucleotides: 8. CDR3 protein: CASSLSGRAGEQYF. In DNA form, the CDR3 reads TGCGCCAGCAGCTTAAGTGGGAGGGCGGGCGAGCAGTACTTC.

The rearrangement joins TRBV6-1 to TRBJ2-2; no clear D. From germline, CDR1 is MNHNS and CDR2 SASEGT. With 0 bases removed from V and 9 bases from J, the gap between germline ends came to 8 bases. The CDR3 is 13 residues long. DNA for the CDR3: TGTGCCAGCAGTGAAGCTTACGAACGGGAGCTGTTTTTT. Translated, it gives CASSEAYERELFF.

The chain is built from TRBV27 and TRBJ1-1; perhaps TRBD1 as D (5 bases). Germline assignment: CDR1 MNHEY and CDR2 SMNVEV (reference sequence). Between the trimmed V and J ends, which lost 0 bases and 6 bases, there was a span of 14 bases. The CDR3 has 15 amino acids. The CDR3 protein is CASSLSPGLGPEAFF. CDR3 DNA: TGTGCCAGCAGTTTATCGCCGGGGCTCGGGCCTGAAGCTTTCTTT.

This clone was recorded only once. CDR3 sequence reads: CASAPGTGSYEQYF. The CDR3 DNA reads TGCGCCAGCGCCCCTGGGACAGGGTCCTACGAGCAGTACTTC. The genes are TRBV5-1 and TRBJ2-7; TRBD1 matches 9 bases. In germline, CDR1 is SGHRS, CDR2 YFSETQ. The junction had 6 bases not matched to a gene; V was cut back by 7 bases and J by 1 base. The CDR3 covers 14 residues.

This clone occurred a few times. The chain uses TRBV19 and TRBJ2-1; D unresolved. CDR1 and CDR2 (germline): LNHDA, SQIVND (reference sequence). The V end lost 5 bases, the J end lost 0 bases, and 8 bases lay between the germline ends. This CDR3 has 14 residues. This CDR3 reads CASSHDSSYNEQFF. The CDR3 region has the DNA TGTGCCAGTAGTCACGATAGCTCCTACAATGAGCAGTTCTTC.

The CDR3 coding sequence is TGTGCCATCAGTGAGTCGGGACAGGCCAACACTGAAGCTTTCTTT. It specifies CAISESGQANTEAFF. The rearrangement links TRBV10-3 to TRBJ1-1, with TRBD1 matching 8 bases. The ends lost 0 bases at V and 2 bases at J; junction bases unmatched: 2. This CDR3 has 15 residues. Germline-derived CDR1 and CDR2 are ENHRY and SYGVKD.

This chain connects TRBV7-9 to TRBJ2-3; D unresolved. Germline loops: CDR1 SEHNR, CDR2 FQNEAQ (reference sequence). Trimming took off 6 bases at V and 2 bases at J, with 9 bases between the two ends. This CDR3 is 13 amino acids long. The CDR3 region has the DNA TGTGCCAGCAGTGGCGAAAACACAGATACGCAGTATTTT. Residues: CASSGENTDTQYF.

This sequence joins TRBV19 and TRBJ1-4; unclear D gene. Germline V gene data show CDR1 as LNHDA and CDR2 as SQIVND (reference sequence). V lost 4 bases, J lost 0 bases, and 9 bases lay in between. CDR3 size: 15 residues. The CDR3 coding sequence is TGTGCCAGTAGTAAATACAGCGCAACTAATGAAAAACTGTTTTTT. This codes for CASSKYSATNEKLFF.

This clone was detected once. The CDR3 reads CASSQDRGSSEKLFF. The CDR3, as DNA: TGTGCCAGCAGCCAAGACAGGGGATCTAGCGAAAAACTGTTTTTT. The chain has TRBV7-8 and TRBJ1-4, with 8 bases identical to TRBD1. Germline V lookup: CDR1 SGHVS, CDR2 FQNEAQ. The CDR3 runs 15 residues. Trimming took 5 bases from V and 8 from J; bases not matched to a gene: 10. Full variable domain (remainder filled in from reference TRBV7-8 and TRBJ1-4): GAGVSQSPRYKVAKRGQDVALRCDPISGHVSLFWYQQALGQGPEFLTYFQNEAQLDKSGLPSDRFFAERPEGSVSTLKIQRTQQEDSAVYLCASSQDRGSSEKLFFGSGTQLSVL.

CDR3 coding DNA: TGTGCCAGCAGTTTAAATGGTCCCTACGAGCAGTACTTC. This encodes CASSLNGPYEQYF. V gene TRBV27 combines with J gene TRBJ2-7; D is ambiguous. In germline, CDR1 is MNHEY, CDR2 SMNVEV (reference sequence). Trimming took off 2 bases at V and 2 bases at J, with 7 bases between the two ends. This CDR3 comprises 13 residues.

The chain is built from TRBV6-1 and TRBJ1-1; D unresolved. V dropped 6 bases and J dropped 0 bases, with 2 bases sitting between them. The germline V gene has CDR1 MNHNS and CDR2 SASEGT. The CDR3 spans 11 residues. CDR3 sequence (DNA): TGTGCCAGCAGCGTGAACACTGAAGCTTTCTTT. This gives the protein CASSVNTEAFF.

This chain connects TRBV7-2 to TRBJ2-1; a possible D gene is TRBD2 (6 bases). With 5 bases removed from V and 11 bases from J, the gap between germline ends came to 16 bases. The CDR3 totals 13 residues. Germline V CDR1 and CDR2: SGHTA, FQGNSA. CDR3 bases: TGTGCCAGCAGCGACCCGGGGGTCCACCAGCAGTTCTTC. Translation gives CASSDPGVHQQFF.

The V call is TRBV7-3, the J call TRBJ2-7; weak D call: TRBD2 (6 bases). Germline V lookup: CDR1 SGHTA, CDR2 FQGTGA. This CDR3 comprises 15 residues. Trimming took off 5 bases at V and 4 bases at J, with 18 bases between the two ends. CDR3 in DNA: TGTGCCAGCAGCCCTACCCGGGAGCGCACGTACGAGCAGTACTTC. Translation: CASSPTRERTYEQYF.

V gene TRBV5-1 combines with J gene TRBJ2-2; tentatively, D is TRBD2 (6 bases). The CDR3 loop spans 14 amino acids. Trimming shortened V by 4 bases and J by 2 bases, and 9 bases separated the two germline ends. Per the germline V gene, CDR1 is SGHRS and CDR2 is YFSETQ. The CDR3 sequence is CASSGGSNTGELFF. The CDR3 region has the DNA TGCGCCAGCAGCGGGGGGTCCAACACCGGGGAGCTGTTTTTT.

The chain couples TRBV2 to TRBJ1-5, with a possible D match to TRBD1 (5 bases). Per germline, CDR1 SNHLY and CDR2 FYNNEI. CDR3 length: 12 amino acids. Trimming pared 8 bases from V and 3 bases from J, leaving 8 bases between. The CDR3 bases are TGTGCCAGCGCCAGGGACAATCAGCCCCAGCATTTT. Residues: CASARDNQPQHF.